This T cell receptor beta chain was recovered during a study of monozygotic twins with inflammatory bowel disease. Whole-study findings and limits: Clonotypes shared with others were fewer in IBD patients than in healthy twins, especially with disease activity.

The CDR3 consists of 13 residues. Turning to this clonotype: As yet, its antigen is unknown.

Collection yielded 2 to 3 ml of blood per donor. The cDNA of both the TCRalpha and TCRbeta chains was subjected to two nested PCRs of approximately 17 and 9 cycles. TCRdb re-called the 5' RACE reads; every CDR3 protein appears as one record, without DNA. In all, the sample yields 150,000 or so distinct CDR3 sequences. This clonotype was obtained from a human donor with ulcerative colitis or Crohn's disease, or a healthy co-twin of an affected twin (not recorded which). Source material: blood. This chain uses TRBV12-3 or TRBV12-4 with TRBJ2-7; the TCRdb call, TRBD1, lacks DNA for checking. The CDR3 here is CASTSGVPYEQYF.